This TCR beta chain was found in a study of cytomegalovirus exposure and HLA in healthy donors. With regard to this clone: Its target is unknown.

13 Jbeta primers and 60 Vbeta primers were used for the PCR. This table comes from immunoSEQ multiplex PCR, and its TCRdb copy is limited to in-frame clones, with some not included. This table holds 75,000 to 80,000 clones, around three quarters found once. Trimming took 7 bases from V and 2 from J, leaving 15 bases between them. CDR1 LNHDA and CDR2 SQIVND come from the germline V gene (reference sequence). This CDR3 is built from 15 residues. Overall study findings and caveats: In a later analysis, specific HLA alleles were associated with some 16,000 TCR beta sequences at a 0.05 false discovery rate.

The V call is TRBV19, the J call TRBJ2-1; D may be TRBD1 (5 bases). The TCR sequence derives from a male donor in good health and CMV-seronegative. The specimen sequenced was PBMCs. The CDR3 region is CASTPWGAAYNEQFF. The CDR3 bases are TGTGCCAGTACCCCGTGGGGCGCGGCCTACAATGAGCAGTTCTTC.